This paragraph reports one T cell receptor (beta chain). This clonotype was detected ten times or more. Its antigen specificity is not known. Base-call qualities are not available, and no considerably larger clone is one nucleotide away. The sample's time point label, in plain terms: newly diagnosed GD, antithyroid drugs for less than 3 months. For both TCR sequencing and RNA sequencing, RNA was extracted from PBMCs in TRIzol. The diagnosis of Graves' disease was made according to American Thyroid Association guidelines. Patients for the study were recruited at an endocrinology department in Xi'an, China. From each patient, nine milliliters of peripheral blood was collected into an EDTA anticoagulant tube. Ficoll Paque Plus density gradient separation was used to isolate PBMCs, and no additional T cell sorting was done. An Agilent 2100 Bioanalyzer and agarose gel were used to check RNA quality, while a NanoDrop 2000 measured RNA concentration.

The data were taken from a study of regulatory T cells in long-lasting Graves disease (dated by TCRdb to the early 2020s). About the investigation overall: Patients with newly diagnosed Graves' disease had been on antithyroid drugs for under 3 months. The study was registered as a clinical trial and conducted in China. A total of some 35 samples underwent TCR sequencing: about 13 from persistent and about 20 from newly diagnosed Graves' disease patients. Persistent Graves' disease patients were compared with newly diagnosed Graves' disease patients by peripheral blood TCR sequencing and RNA sequencing.

The CDR3 runs 14 amino acids, cysteine and phenylalanine included. The DNA shown is the 42-base CDR3, in frame from base 1. V is clipped by 5 bases and J by 1 base, and the sequence between their germline boundaries is 11 bases long. Library preparation employed multiplex PCR. For sequencing, an Illumina HiSeq 4000 was employed. iRepertoire HTBI primers and Arm-PCR amplification of CDR3 regions were used to construct TCR beta libraries. Gel purification was performed on PCR products prior to sequencing. Processing in the source paper ran as follows. Gene usage analysis of CDR3 amino acid clonotypes relied on the approximately 60 TRBV and about 15 TRBJ segments identified across samples. COPE and FqMerger were used to merge filtered high-quality paired reads into contigs. BLAST was used to align contigs to IMGT TRBV, TRBD and TRBJ reference genes, and CDR3 was defined according to IMGT. Any clonotype with a frequency above 0.1% was counted as a highly expanded clone. Shannon entropy served as the measure of repertoire diversity, while the Gini coefficient captured V-J evenness. Public clonotypes were defined as clonotypes shared by more than one individual. The public sequencing data were trimmed at Q25 with fastp and processed into clonotypes with MiXCR by TCRdb, which kept only in-frame beta chains. Duplicate CDR3 protein sequences are folded into a single record with the most common DNA and genes. These V and J calls rely on TCRdb rather than the paper's analysis. The sample includes some 350,000 distinct CDR3 sequences, with roughly 15% observed a single time. Together, the top ten hold roughly 21% of the sample.

Summary of the overall study and its limitations: Because the primary lesion, thyroid tissue, could not be accessed, the study looked at peripheral blood alone. Preferential use of TRBV28, TRBJ1-2 and TRBJ2-5 was observed in persistent disease, whereas TRBV20-1 and TRBJ2-1 were favored in newly diagnosed disease. Patients with persistent disease shared more public clonotypes (around 2,500) than newly diagnosed patients did (roughly 970). Persistent Graves' disease patients showed lower TCR Shannon entropy and fewer highly expanded clones than newly diagnosed patients, suggesting clonal expansion. Only the TCR beta chain was sequenced and analyzed. As a limitation, the authors acknowledged that the small sample size may reduce accuracy.

This sample also belongs to another study, concerning T cells in Graves' hyperthyroidism and ophthalmopathy. The second investigation adds: Stable Graves' hyperthyroidism was defined as no progression to ophthalmopathy during 18 months of follow-up. Hyperthyroidism patients were newly diagnosed, had a disease duration of under 2 months, and were aged 18 to 65 years. Any patient with an uncontrolled infection, another autoimmune disease, pregnancy or lactation was excluded. Diagnoses were established on the basis of clinical symptoms, serum thyroxine and TRAb, thyroid ultrasound, and orbital computed tomography. The TCR CDR3 was subjected to a first round of RT-PCR using the HTBI primer set and the Qiagen OneStep RT-PCR kit. Most expanded thyroid clonotypes (frequency above 0.001) were also detected in blood, suggesting blood repertoires may reflect thyroid immune responses. In cross-validation, a model built on a 13 V-J signature told ophthalmopathy apart from stable hyperthyroidism with approximately 91% sensitivity and about 81% specificity, and in testing the same model reached 80%/75%. In validation, progression to ophthalmopathy was predicted by the model with more than 65% sensitivity and roughly 76% specificity, a median of about 6 months before onset. To identify distinguishing TCR V-J signatures, a discovery cohort of roughly 100 patients was used, comprising fewer than 45 with Graves' ophthalmopathy and some 60 with stable Graves' hyperthyroidism. An independent validation cohort of 18 to 20 hyperthyroidism patients and approximately 15 patients who later progressed to ophthalmopathy tested prospective prediction of ophthalmopathy. For training and testing, the roughly 100 patients in the discovery cohort were randomly divided in a 7:3 ratio. Thyroid tissue and blood T-cell repertoires from more than 5 Graves' hyperthyroidism patients were also compared in the study. Following sampling, methimazole starting at 30 mg daily was given to hyperthyroidism patients, and high-dose intravenous methylprednisolone was given to ophthalmopathy patients. Libraries were constructed in a second round of multiplex PCR, after which size selection and purification were performed. The libraries were sequenced on an Illumina HiSeq2000 using paired-end 100 bp reads. Raw data were processed with SOAPnuke, discarding reads with adapters, uncalled bases, mean Phred below 15, or no exact constant-primer or identifier match. COPE v1.2.5 was used to merge the high-quality paired reads, and each unique nucleotide sequence was defined as a clonotype. MiTCR v1.1 was used to align the clonotypes against IMGT TRBV, TRBD and TRBJ reference segments. The analysis included only V-J combinations with a frequency above 0.0001, which together covered about 99% of the repertoires. A TCS score was defined as the ratio between F50 (clonal expansion) and ExV (chaos), using BLOSUM62-based TCRdist between CDR3 peptides within each V-J. Welch's t-statistics and random forest reduced fewer than 550 V-J features to about 13, which were used in a naive Bayes classifier (R e1071). Sample size was not statistically predetermined, and investigators were not blinded to group allocation. TCR Vbeta CDR3 sequencing of fewer than 150 peripheral blood samples (approximately 44 ophthalmopathy, under 80 hyperthyroidism and roughly 17 progressor patients) is reported in the paper.

This sequence was found in a woman between 18 and 29 years old with Graves disease. Donor details come from another sample of the same person, matched by shared clones. The sample here was peripheral blood mononuclear cells (PBMCs), taken at new diagnosis, from a patient treated with antithyroid drugs. This receptor chain uses TRBV12-3 or TRBV12-4 and TRBJ2-5; TRBD2 could be the D gene, as 5 bases match. The DNA sequence is TGTGCCAGCAGTCCCCCGGACTCCCAAGAGACCCAGTACTTC. Its amino acids are CASSPPDSQETQYF.